This T cell receptor (beta chain) was documented in a study of beta chain features in type 1 diabetes. Study-wide results and limits: At VDJ recombination sites, type 1 diabetes patients had fewer insertions and more deleted nucleotides. Shorter TCRB CDR3s, moderately but significantly so, were found in Type 1 diabetes patients in all four CD4+ subsets.

The sequenced template was cDNA made from the entire isolated RNA. Clones were read by immunoSEQ multiplex PCR, and TCRdb kept only the in-frame ones, dropping some. The sample lists roughly 730,000 clones, around 15% seen once, with roughly 0.022% in the top ten. A remark on this clone: What it binds is unknown.

The germline CDR1 and CDR2 sequences are SGHTA and FQGTGA. The V segment lost 3 bases and the J segment 8 bases; nucleotides outside the gene matches: 3. The CDR3 extends over 14 amino acids. On average, the one heparinised blood draw given by each donor was 90 to 150 mL. The specimen was naive CD4+ T cells from blood. J is TRBJ2-6 and V is TRBV7-3; 8 nucleotides line up with TRBD1. The sequence was collected from a man between 18 and 35 years old with type 1 diabetes. CDR3 region: CASSFGQGTNVLTF. The CDR3 DNA is TGTGCCAGCAGCTTTGGACAGGGAACCAACGTCCTGACTTTC.